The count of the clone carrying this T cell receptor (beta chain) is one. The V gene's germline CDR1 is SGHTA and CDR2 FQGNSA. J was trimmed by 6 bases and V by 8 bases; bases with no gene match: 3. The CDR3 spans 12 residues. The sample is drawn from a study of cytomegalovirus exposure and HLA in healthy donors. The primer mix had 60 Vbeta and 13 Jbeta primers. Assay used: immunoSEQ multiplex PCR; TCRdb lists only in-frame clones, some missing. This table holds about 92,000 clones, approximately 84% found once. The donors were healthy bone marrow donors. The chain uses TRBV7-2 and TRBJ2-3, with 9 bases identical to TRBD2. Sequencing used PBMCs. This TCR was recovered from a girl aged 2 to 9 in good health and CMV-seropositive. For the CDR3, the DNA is TGTGCCAGCCGAGCGGGAGGTGATACGCAGTATTTT. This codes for CASRAGGDTQYF.